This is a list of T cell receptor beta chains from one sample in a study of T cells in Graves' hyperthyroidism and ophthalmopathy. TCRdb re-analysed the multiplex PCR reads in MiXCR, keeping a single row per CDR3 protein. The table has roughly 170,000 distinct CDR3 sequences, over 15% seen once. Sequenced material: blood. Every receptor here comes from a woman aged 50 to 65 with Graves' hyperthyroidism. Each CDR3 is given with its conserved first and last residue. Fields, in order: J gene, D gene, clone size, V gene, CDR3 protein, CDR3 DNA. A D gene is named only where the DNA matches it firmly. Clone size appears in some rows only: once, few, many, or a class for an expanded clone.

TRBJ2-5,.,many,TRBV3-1,CASSQDITLETQYF,TGTGCCAGCAGCCAAGATATCACCCTAGAGACCCAGTACTTC
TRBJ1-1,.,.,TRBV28,CASSLEVGGLITEAFF,TGTGCCAGCAGTTTAGAAGTCGGGGGTCTAATCACTGAAGCTTTCTTT
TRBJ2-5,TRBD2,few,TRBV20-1,CSARDSTSGGTRETQYF,TGCAGTGCTAGAGACTCGACTAGCGGGGGGACAAGAGAGACCCAGTACTTC
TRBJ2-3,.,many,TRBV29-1,CSVEDWAASTDTQYF,TGCAGCGTTGAAGATTGGGCGGCTAGCACAGATACGCAGTATTTT
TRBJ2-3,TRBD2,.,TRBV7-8,CASSFHTVRTSAPDTQYF,TGTGCCAGCAGCTTTCACACCGTCAGGACTAGCGCCCCAGATACGCAGTATTTT
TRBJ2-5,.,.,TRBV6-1,CASRETGGGETQYF,TGTGCCAGCAGAGAAACAGGGGGAGGGGAGACCCAGTACTTC
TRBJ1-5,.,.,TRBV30,CAWSAQGQPQHF,TGTGCCTGGAGTGCCCAGGGTCAGCCCCAGCATTTT
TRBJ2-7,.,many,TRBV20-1,CSARAGSYEQYF,TGCAGTGCTCGGGCGGGTAGCTACGAGCAGTACTTC
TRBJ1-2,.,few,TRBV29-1,CSVWRGPNEGYTF,TGCAGCGTTTGGCGAGGGCCTAATGAAGGCTACACCTTC
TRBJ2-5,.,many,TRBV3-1,CASSQDLGVGSGRETQYF,TGTGCCAGCAGCCAAGATCTAGGTGTAGGGTCAGGACGAGAGACCCAGTACTTC
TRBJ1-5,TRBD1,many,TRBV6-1,CASSDSDRGRGQPQHF,TGTGCCAGCAGTGATTCGGACAGGGGGCGCGGTCAGCCCCAGCATTTT
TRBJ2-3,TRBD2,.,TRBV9,CASSRPSGGTTDTQYF,TGTGCCAGCAGTCGACCTAGCGGGGGGACCACAGATACGCAGTATTTT
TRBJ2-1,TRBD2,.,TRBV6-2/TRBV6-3,CASSHGGGGGHEQFF,TGTGCCAGCAGCCACGGGGGGGGGGGGGGACATGAGCAGTTCTTC
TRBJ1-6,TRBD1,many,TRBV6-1,CASRDPGQGVNSPLHF,TGTGCCAGCAGAGACCCCGGACAGGGGGTGAATTCACCCCTCCACTTT
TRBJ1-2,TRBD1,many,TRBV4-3,CASSQDQGGFPYGYTF,TGCGCCAGCAGCCAAGATCAAGGGGGCTTTCCTTATGGCTACACCTTC
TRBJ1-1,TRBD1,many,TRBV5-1,CASSSNAGTGGAAFF,TGCGCCAGCAGCTCTAACGCCGGGACAGGGGGGGCAGCTTTCTTT
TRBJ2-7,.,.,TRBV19,CASTEAFGSSYEQYF,TGTGCCAGTACGGAGGCCTTCGGCAGCTCCTACGAGCAGTACTTC
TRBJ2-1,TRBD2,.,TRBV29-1,CSVGRLAGSYNERFF,TGCAGCGTTGGAAGACTAGCGGGATCCTACAATGAGCGGTTCTTC
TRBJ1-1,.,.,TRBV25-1,CASSENGGAFF,TGTGCCAGCAGTGAGAACGGGGGAGCTTTCTTT
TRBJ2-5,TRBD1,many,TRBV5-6,CASSRGDVRQGARETQYF,TGTGCCAGCAGTAGGGGGGACGTCCGACAGGGGGCGAGGGAGACCCAGTACTTC
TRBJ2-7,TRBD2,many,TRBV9,CASSVSTSGGASKQYF,TGTGCCAGCAGCGTTTCGACTAGCGGGGGGGCCAGTAAGCAGTACTTC
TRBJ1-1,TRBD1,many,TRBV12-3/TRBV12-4,CASRYSRGRGTEAFF,TGTGCCAGCAGATACTCCAGGGGGCGCGGGACTGAAGCTTTCTTT
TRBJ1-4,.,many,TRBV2,CASTRGGQGEKLFF,TGTGCCAGCACCCGAGGTGGGCAGGGTGAAAAACTGTTTTTT
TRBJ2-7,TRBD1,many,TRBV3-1,CASSQTGQGTLYEQYF,TGTGCCAGCAGCCAAACCGGACAGGGCACGTTATACGAGCAGTACTTC
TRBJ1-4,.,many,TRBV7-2,CASSLSQATNEKLFF,TGTGCCAGCAGCTTAAGCCAGGCAACTAATGAAAAACTGTTTTTT
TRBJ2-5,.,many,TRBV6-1,CASRTSQGQETQYF,TGTGCCAGCAGGACATCACAGGGACAAGAGACCCAGTACTTC
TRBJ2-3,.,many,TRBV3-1,CASSQEPQAHTDTQYF,TGTGCCAGCAGCCAAGAACCCCAGGCCCACACAGATACGCAGTATTTT
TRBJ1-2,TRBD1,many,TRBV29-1,CSVPTTGKVVYGYTF,TGCAGCGTGCCCACGACAGGGAAAGTGGTCTATGGCTACACCTTC
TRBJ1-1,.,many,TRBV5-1,CASSLGHQLNTEAFF,TGCGCCAGCAGCTTGGGACACCAGTTGAACACTGAAGCTTTCTTT
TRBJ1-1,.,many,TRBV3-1,CASSQERTINEAFF,TGTGCCAGCAGCCAAGAAAGGACAATCAACGAAGCTTTCTTT
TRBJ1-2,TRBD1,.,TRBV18,CASSPRGGLEGYTF,TGTGCCAGCTCACCACGAGGGGGCCTGGAGGGCTACACCTTC
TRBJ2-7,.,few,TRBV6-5,CASSYGRGPSYEQYF,TGTGCCAGCAGTTACGGGCGGGGGCCCTCCTACGAGCAGTACTTC
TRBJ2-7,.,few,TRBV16,CASSQSGLGDEQYF,TGTGCCAGCAGCCAATCGGGCTTGGGGGACGAGCAGTACTTC
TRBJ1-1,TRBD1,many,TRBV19,CASSIATGANTEAFF,TGTGCCAGTAGTATAGCCACAGGGGCGAACACTGAAGCTTTCTTT
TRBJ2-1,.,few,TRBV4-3,CASSQEWVGPAGEQFF,TGCGCCAGCAGCCAAGAATGGGTCGGACCTGCAGGTGAGCAGTTCTTC
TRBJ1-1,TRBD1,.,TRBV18,CASSPQTGLTEAFF,TGTGCCAGCTCACCTCAGACAGGGTTGACTGAAGCTTTCTTT
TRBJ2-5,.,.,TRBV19,CASSIDRDRARTQYF,TGTGCCAGTAGTATAGACCGGGACCGAGCGAGGACCCAGTACTTC
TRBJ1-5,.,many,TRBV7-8,CASRLSGPGADQPQHF,TGTGCCAGCAGGCTTTCCGGGCCTGGGGCTGATCAGCCCCAGCATTTT
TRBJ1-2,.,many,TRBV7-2,CASSLYPGNGGYTF,TGTGCCAGCAGCTTATATCCGGGAAACGGCGGCTACACCTTC
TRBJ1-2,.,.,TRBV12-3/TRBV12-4,CASSSGIDEIYGYTF,TGTGCCAGCAGTTCCGGGATAGACGAAATCTATGGCTACACCTTC
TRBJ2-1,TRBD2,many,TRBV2,CASSEKKVVGLADNEQFF,TGTGCCAGCAGTGAAAAAAAGGTGGTGGGACTAGCCGACAATGAGCAGTTCTTC
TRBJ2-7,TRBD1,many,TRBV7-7,CASSLRQGVPYEQYF,TGTGCTAGCAGCCTACGACAGGGGGTTCCCTACGAGCAGTACTTC
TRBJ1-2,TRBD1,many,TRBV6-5,CASSYSQGAPYGYTF,TGTGCCAGCAGTTACTCTCAGGGGGCCCCCTATGGCTACACCTTC